This T cell receptor beta chain comes out of a study of shared clonotypes between healthy human individuals (dated by TCRdb to the early 2020s). Background on the whole study: Three men and two women, aged 18 to 49 years, made up the cohort. For each donor, CD4 naive and CD4 memory were each given three plates, CD8 naive was given two plates, and CD8 memory was given one plate. The study deeply sequenced blood TCR repertoires of five healthy adults to estimate repertoire size and the extent of clonotype sharing between individuals. Libraries were prepared and TCR repertoires were sequenced by different laboratories using diverse techniques, in order to increase sequencing depth and limit assay-specific biases. Per donor, leukapheresis produced somewhere between about 0.9 and 9.5 billion PBMCs.

Donors were healthy HIV-negative adults with no recently reported acute infections or vaccinations. Every donor was a Caucasian adult living in Nashville, Tennessee, USA. CD4+ T cells were enriched by magnetic negative selection, after which naive cells were positively selected on CD45RA and the negative fraction was taken as the memory subset. Blood was obtained by leukapheresis, after which PBMCs were separated by Ficoll-Histopaque density gradient centrifugation and cryopreserved in liquid nitrogen vapor phase. Analytical flow cytometry was used to check the purity and quantity of each magnetically sorted T cell population. From each sorted fraction, genomic DNA was isolated and quantified by UV absorbance on a Nanodrop 2000c. Via the germline V gene (reference sequence), CDR1 is GTSNPN and CDR2 SVGIG. The CDR3 spans 12 residues, from the cysteine through the phenylalanine. CDR3 DNA is the only sequence kept; it has 36 bases, read in frame from the first base. The V end loses 0 bases and the J end loses 6 bases, and a stretch of 8 bases separates them.

Results and caveats for the whole study, not just this receptor: Pairwise subsampling led to the expectation that sequencing depth would affect the degree of clonotype sharing among donors. Compared with non-shared clonotypes, clonotypes shared by all four sorted-subset donors had higher generation probabilities. Rarefaction of sorted-subset datasets indicated incomplete sequencing despite the large sequencing depth. Only blood was sampled, and tissue TCR repertoires likely differ from those in blood. Sharing across a few donors was observed for roughly 5% of naive CD4, under 4% of naive CD8, 2.3% of memory CD4, and about 0.39% of memory CD8 clonotypes. Because the study included only a small number of donors, the genetic and exposure-history diversity represented was limited. Naive subsets generally had larger estimated clonotype richness than memory subsets.

This clone was picked up one time. This receptor's antigen is unknown. No per-base quality is available; no much larger clone lies one base away. Other DNA sequences from this sample encode an identical CDR3 as well. Using the deep immunoSEQ assay, multiplex PCR amplified TCR CDR3 regions from genomic DNA. For each cell subset, the extracted genomic DNA was distributed evenly across all wells of several immunoSEQ 96-well plates, and each plate served as one replicate. For sorted subsets, each replicate PCR was loaded with approximately 200 ng genomic DNA, equivalent to 30,000 to 35,000 T cell genomes. Purified libraries were quantified with a Qubit 3.0 fluorometer, sized on a Bioanalyzer 2100, and re-quantified with the KAPA Library Quantification kit. Every immunoSEQ 96-well plate was sequenced on a dedicated single-read 150-cycle Illumina NextSeq 550 flow cell. In the original analysis: Because the immunoSEQ output included only junctional sequences and no quality scores, the filtering could not be the same as the filtering used for full-length reads. To assign V/J genes and CDR3, sequences were annotated using PyIR, a Python wrapper for IgBLAST v1.9, with IMGT germline references. Reads were removed for weak V/J assignments (E-value above 1e-6), missing CDR3, stop codons, out-of-frame junctions, or ambiguous translated residues. V3J clonotypes were defined as sequences sharing an identical inferred V gene, J gene, and CDR3 amino acid sequence. Percentage overlap between repertoires was computed as shared unique clonotypes divided by the size of the smaller repertoire. Three approaches were used to assess repertoire richness: RTK rarefaction, the Chao1 estimator, and Recon v2.1 estimates of unobserved clonotypes. OLGA was used to compute generation probabilities for all TCRbeta clonotypes that the gDNA method yielded from a handful of donors. TCRdb holds this immuneACCESS table with in-frame rearrangements only. Some clones are missing; in checked studies, unresolved V genes explain under half, and the rest has no known cause. V and J calls and clone size are copied from that table; D and trimming were computed from the DNA. The sample includes around 980,000 clones, with more than 75% observed a single time. The ten most abundant clones make up 0.5% to 0.65% of the sample.

Recombination linked TRBV30 to TRBJ1-1, with a weak D call of TRBD1 (5 bases match). Specimen: memory CD4+ T cells from PBMCs. The sample's cell subset or site label, decoded: CD45RA-negative fraction. The TCR originated in a man aged 18 to 35 in good health. Some clones in this sample may be carry-over from other donors' samples. DNA sequence: TGTGCCTGGAGTGTGGGGGGGGCTGAAGCTTTCTTT. Translation gives CAWSVGGAEAFF.